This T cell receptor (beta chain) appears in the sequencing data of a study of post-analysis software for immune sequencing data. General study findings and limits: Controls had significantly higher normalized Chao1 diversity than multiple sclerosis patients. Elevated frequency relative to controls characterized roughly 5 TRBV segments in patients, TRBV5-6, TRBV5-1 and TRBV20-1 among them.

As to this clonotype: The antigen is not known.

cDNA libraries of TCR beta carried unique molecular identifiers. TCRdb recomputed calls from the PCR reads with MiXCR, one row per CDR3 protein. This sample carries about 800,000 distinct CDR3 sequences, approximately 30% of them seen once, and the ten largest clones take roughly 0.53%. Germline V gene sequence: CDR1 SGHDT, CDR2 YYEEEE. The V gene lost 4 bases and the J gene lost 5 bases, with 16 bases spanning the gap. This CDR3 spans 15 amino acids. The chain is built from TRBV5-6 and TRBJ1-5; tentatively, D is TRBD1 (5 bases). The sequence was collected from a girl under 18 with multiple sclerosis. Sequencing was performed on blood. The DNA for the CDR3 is TGTGCCAGCAGCGGCTCCGGGACGGGGTATCAGCCCCAGCATTTT. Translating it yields CASSGSGTGYQPQHF.